Each of the 23 T cell receptor beta chains below was sequenced from the same sample in a study of shared clonotypes between healthy human individuals. Terminally differentiated effector memory CD45RA+ cells were left out of the naive CD8 fraction, which was CD45RO-negative and positively selected for CCR7. Some clones are missing from TCRdb's copy, which holds only in-frame ones; the method was immunoSEQ multiplex PCR. This table has around 1.9 million clones, just over 90% appearing once. The sequenced sample was naive CD8+ T cells from PBMCs. The receptors come from a man aged 18 to 29 in good health. Some clones in this sample may be carry-over from other donors' samples.

V gene TRBV27 combines with J gene TRBJ2-3; D is ambiguous. Germline loops: CDR1 MNHEY, CDR2 SMNVEV (reference sequence). The CDR3 has 13 amino acids. Trimming pared 5 bases from V and 6 bases from J, leaving 12 bases between. As DNA, the CDR3 is TGTGCCAGCAGTCCCGCCGTCCCCGATACGCAGTATTTT. Encoded protein: CASSPAVPDTQYF.

The chain links TRBV27 to TRBJ2-5, with D possibly being TRBD2 (5 bases). CDR1 is MNHEY, CDR2 SMNVEV, per germline (reference sequence). This CDR3 spans 13 amino acids. Trimming cost V 2 bases and J 1 base, with 5 bases left between them. In DNA, the CDR3 is TGTGCCAGCAGTTTAGGACTCCAAGAGACCCAGTACTTC. Translated: CASSLGLQETQYF.

The gene calls are TRBV9 and TRBJ2-3; D is ambiguous. This CDR3 is built from 15 residues. From germline, CDR1 is SGDLS and CDR2 YYNGEE. V was clipped by 3 bases and J by 2 bases, with 13 bases between them. The CDR3 DNA is TGTGCCAGCAGCGCGGGCGGTAGTTTCACAGATACGCAGTATTTT. Its protein product is CASSAGGSFTDTQYF. Together with reference TRBV9 and TRBJ2-3, the CDR3 gives the full variable domain: DSGVTQTPKHLITATGQRVTLRCSPRSGDLSVYWYQQSLDQGLQFLIQYYNGEERAKGNILERFSAQQFPDLHSELNLSSLELGDSALYFCASSAGGSFTDTQYFGPGTRLTVL.

The chain recombines TRBV6-1 with TRBJ2-2; the D gene is possibly TRBD2 (5 bases). The CDR3 contains 15 residues. The germline gives CDR1 MNHNS, CDR2 SASEGT. V lost 2 bases to trimming and J lost 4 bases, with 11 bases between them. The CDR3 DNA is TGTGCCAGCAGTGAACAAGGTCGGGGCACCGGGGAGCTGTTTTTT. Amino acid sequence: CASSEQGRGTGELFF.

The chain employs TRBV27 and TRBJ1-2, with a weak D call TRBD1 (5 bases). Trimming cost V 6 bases and J 11 bases, with 22 bases left between them. CDR1 is MNHEY, CDR2 SMNVEV, per germline (reference sequence). This CDR3 comprises 14 residues. The CDR3 here is CASSFHRDDPGYTF. The CDR3, as DNA: TGTGCCAGCAGCTTTCACCGGGACGACCCTGGATACACCTTC.

V gene TRBV5-6 combines with J gene TRBJ2-1; 8 bases map to TRBD1. V shed 3 bases, J shed 9 bases, and the junction held 14 bases outside the gene matches. The CDR3 length is 16 residues. Germline CDR1 reads SGHDT; CDR2 reads YYEEEE. In DNA, the CDR3 is TGTGCCAGCAGCTCGGACAGGGCGGTGAGAAGGGGTGAGCAGTTCTTC. Protein sequence: CASSSDRAVRRGEQFF.

V is TRBV27 and J is TRBJ2-2, with D tentatively TRBD1 (5 bases). Germline V gives CDR1 MNHEY, CDR2 SMNVEV (reference sequence). This CDR3 contains 15 residues. V lost 3 bases to trimming and J lost 5 bases, with 13 bases between them. The CDR3 DNA reads TGTGCCAGCAGTTTTGGGGCCGTAGGTACCGGGGAGCTGTTTTTT. It is translated as CASSFGAVGTGELFF.

Concerning this clone: A read error may account for a junction end that differs from germline. The chain combines TRBV7-9 with TRBJ2-1, with D unresolved. This CDR3 comprises 9 residues. Per the germline V gene, CDR1 is SEHNR and CDR2 is FQNEAQ (reference sequence). CDR3 nucleotide sequence: TGTGCCAGCAGCTTCCCCCCCCTCTTC. Protein product: CASSFPPLF.

The CDR3 nucleotides are TGTGCCAGCAGTCCGTCACAGGGGGAAGTTCCCTACGAGCAGTACTTC. Translated, it gives CASSPSQGEVPYEQYF. The V call is TRBV27, the J call TRBJ2-7; 8 bases agree with TRBD1. The CDR3 is 16 residues long. The germline V gene encodes CDR1 MNHEY and CDR2 SMNVEV (reference sequence). Trimming at V came to 5 bases and at J to 2 bases, leaving 11 bases not matched to a gene.

This clone was seen just once. This sample also contains other DNA sequences that code for the same CDR3. The chain carries TRBV29-1 and TRBJ2-1; no clear D. The CDR3 covers 12 residues. The V and J ends lost 0 bases and 4 bases respectively, with 4 bases between them. Germline V lookup: CDR1 SQVTM, CDR2 ANQGSEA. This CDR3 reads CSVEDNYNEQFF. CDR3 nucleotide sequence: TGCAGCGTTGAAGATAATTACAATGAGCAGTTCTTC.

This chain uses TRBV10-3 with TRBJ1-5; D is possibly TRBD1 (5 bases). The CDR3 is 13 amino acids. With 6 bases removed from V and 4 bases from J, the gap between germline ends came to 10 bases. The germline gives CDR1 ENHRY, CDR2 SYGVKD. CDR3 in DNA: TGTGCCATCAGCCTGGGGGTTAATCAGCCCCAGCATTTT. Amino acid sequence: CAISLGVNQPQHF.

The CDR3 spells CASSLTGTDTEAFF. As DNA, the CDR3 is TGTGCCAGCAGCTTAACCGGGACAGACACTGAAGCTTTCTTT. The chain links TRBV7-6 to TRBJ1-1; 7 nucleotides align to TRBD1. The V gene end was trimmed by 2 bases and the J gene end by 3 bases; junction bases not matched to a gene: 3. The length of the CDR3 is 14 residues. CDR1 and CDR2 (germline): SGHVS, FNYEAQ.

The chain employs TRBV7-9 and TRBJ2-3; a weak D match, TRBD2 (6 bases). The CDR3 sequence is 14 residues long. From germline, CDR1 is SEHNR and CDR2 FQNEAQ (reference sequence). V dropped 8 bases and J dropped 2 bases, with 14 bases sitting between them. The CDR3 DNA is TGTGCCAGCCATGGGGGGATTTTCACAGATACGCAGTATTTT. Translating gives CASHGGIFTDTQYF.

The J gene is TRBJ1-5, the V gene TRBV5-5; D is unresolved. The CDR3 loop spans 14 amino acids. V lost 0 bases to trimming and J lost 7 bases, with 11 bases between them. The germline V gene encodes CDR1 SGHKS and CDR2 YYEKEE (reference sequence). The CDR3 DNA sequence: TGTGCCAGCAGCTTGGTGCCGGTGTCGCAGCCCCAGCATTTT. The encoded protein is CASSLVPVSQPQHF.

In DNA, the CDR3 is TGTGCCAGCAGCTTAGCGACGGGACTAGCGGGAGCGGGGGAGCAGTTCTTC. Protein: CASSLATGLAGAGEQFF. This sequence joins TRBV7-9 and TRBJ2-1; TRBD2 agrees at 14 bases. This CDR3 comprises 17 residues. Per the germline V gene, CDR1 is SEHNR and CDR2 is FQNEAQ (reference sequence). Germline trimming cut 0 bases from V and 10 bases from J; bases unmatched to any gene: 8.

Turning to this clone: Other DNA sequences from this sample encode an identical CDR3 as well. The chain links TRBV7-9 to TRBJ2-5; D perhaps matches TRBD2 (6 bases). The CDR3 is made up of 13 amino acids. The ends were cut back, 1 base at V and 3 bases at J, with 6 bases in the middle. Germline V gene data show CDR1 as SEHNR and CDR2 as FQNEAQ (reference sequence). The CDR3 DNA reads TGTGCCAGCAGCTTAGGGGGGGAAGAGACCCAGTACTTC. Protein sequence: CASSLGGEETQYF.

The V and J genes are TRBV27 and TRBJ2-5; perhaps TRBD2 as D (6 bases). The CDR3 spans 14 residues. In germline, CDR1 is MNHEY, CDR2 SMNVEV (reference sequence). Trimming stripped 4 bases from V and 7 bases from J, with 16 bases between. This CDR3 is CASSSGGSSGTQYF. The CDR3 DNA follows: TGTGCCAGCAGTTCAGGAGGGTCCAGTGGGACCCAGTACTTC.

CDR3 sequence: CASSLAGTGDNTEAFF. In DNA form, the CDR3 reads TGTGCCAGCAGCTTAGCCGGGACAGGGGATAACACTGAAGCTTTCTTT. The chain carries TRBV13 and TRBJ1-1, with 10 bases fitting TRBD1. Germline V gene sequence: CDR1 PRHDT, CDR2 FYEKMQ (reference sequence). The CDR3 sequence is 16 residues long. Trimming at V came to 1 base and at J to 2 bases, leaving 4 bases not matched to a gene.

The rearrangement links TRBV5-6 to TRBJ2-7; 9 bases map to TRBD2. Looked up from germline, CDR1 is SGHDT and CDR2 is YYEEEE. The ends lost 4 bases at V and 0 bases at J; junction bases unmatched: 5. The CDR3 totals 15 residues. CDR3: CASSRTSVPSYEQYF. The CDR3 bases are TGTGCCAGCAGCCGGACTAGCGTTCCCTCCTACGAGCAGTACTTC.

V is TRBV4-1 and J is TRBJ1-2, with unresolved D. Trimming stripped 0 bases from V and 6 bases from J, with 14 bases between. The CDR3 has 15 amino acids. The germline V gene has CDR1 MGHRA and CDR2 YSYEKL. The CDR3 nucleotides read TGCGCCAGCAGCCAAGATCTAAGTAGCGGTGATGGCTACACCTTC. Translation gives CASSQDLSSGDGYTF.

The rearrangement uses TRBV27 and TRBJ2-1; 10 nucleotides match TRBD2. CDR1 and CDR2 (germline): MNHEY, SMNVEV (reference sequence). V was clipped by 4 bases and J by 15 bases; unmatched bases: 12. CDR3 size: 14 residues. CDR3 residues: CASSSDALLAGAFF. The CDR3 DNA reads as TGTGCCAGCAGTTCCGACGCCCTGCTAGCGGGGGCGTTCTTC.

This clone was counted once. The same CDR3 arises from other DNA sequences in this sample as well. The chain joins TRBV4-2 to TRBJ2-7, with TRBD1 matching over 8 bases. Germline loops: CDR1 LGHNA, CDR2 YNFKEQ. This CDR3 has 15 amino acids. V lost 1 base, J lost 0 bases, and 2 bases stayed unmatched. The CDR3 sequence is CASSQAGTGSYEQYF. The CDR3 DNA sequence: TGTGCCAGCAGCCAAGCCGGGACAGGCTCCTACGAGCAGTACTTC.

Comments on this clone: A read error may produce the germline difference seen at one junction end. The V gene is TRBV4-2, the J gene TRBJ2-3; no definite D call. Germline V gives CDR1 LGHNA, CDR2 YNFKEQ. The CDR3 extends over 12 amino acids. The CDR3 DNA reads TGTGCCAGCAGCCAACGCCCAGAAGGCCTGAATTTT. Residues: CASSQRPEGLNF.